This T cell receptor (beta chain) was captured in a study of T cell clonotyping in hematopoietic cell transplantation. The study's findings and limits: Cells were unsorted, so CD4 and CD8 contributions were not separated.

Turning to this clone: Its antigen is still unknown.

Only in-frame clones appear in the TCRdb table, and some are missing; sequencing was by immunoSEQ multiplex PCR. Of approximately 50,000 clones listed, more than 75% are singletons. Germline values: CDR1 MNHNS, CDR2 SASEGT. V lost 7 bases to trimming and J lost 7 bases; unmatched junction nucleotides: 8. The CDR3 extends over 14 amino acids. Time point in this sample: recipient sample about 28 days before transplant, after cytoreduction. The sample here was peripheral blood mononuclear cells, taken before stem cell transplant. The J gene is TRBJ1-5, the V gene TRBV6-1, with 9 bases lining up with TRBD1. This clonotype originated in a man aged 55 to 70 with biphenotypic leukemia. Some clones in this sample may be carry-over from other donors' samples. The CDR3 loop reads CASTPDRGRQPQHF. CDR3 sequence (DNA): TGTGCCAGCACCCCGGACAGGGGAAGGCAGCCCCAGCATTTT.